This is a list of T cell receptor beta chains from one sample in a study of cytotoxic CD8 clonotypes in ibrutinib-treated CLL. Repertoires were generated with immunoSEQ multiplex PCR, while TCRdb's copy carries only in-frame clones and drops some. The table lists hundreds of thousands of clones, 75% to 80% of them singletons. The sample consisted of PBMCs, taken after 12 months of ibrutinib treatment. The source of these receptors is a human donor with chronic lymphocytic leukemia. The CDR3 runs from the conserved cysteine through the conserved F or W. D genes are given only for firm matches. Clone size is shown for a subset of rows, as once, few, many or a class of expanded clone.

v_call	j_call	clone_size	d_call	cdr3_nt	cdr3_aa
TRBV30	TRBJ2-2	.	TRBD1	TGTGCCTGGAAGAGTTGGGACAGAAGCACCGGGGAGCTGTTTTTT	CAWKSWDRSTGELFF
TRBV25-1	TRBJ2-2	.	TRBD2	TGTGCCAGCAGCGGGGGGAGCGGGAGTAGTTTTAGCGGGGAGCTGTTTTTT	CASSGGSGSSFSGELFF
TRBV5-1	TRBJ2-7	.	TRBD1	TGCGCCAGCAGCCTGGGACAGGCGGGAGAGCAGTACTTC	CASSLGQAGEQYF
TRBV28	TRBJ2-2	.	.	TGTGCCAGCACGTTTGGTCTGGGGCCCCGGGAGCTGTTTTTT	CASTFGLGPRELFF
TRBV25-1	TRBJ2-1	few	TRBD2	TGTGCCAGCAGCCCCAAGCATCTAGCGGGAAGGTACAATGAGCAGTTCTTC	CASSPKHLAGRYNEQFF
TRBV4-1	TRBJ2-7	.	TRBD1	TGCGCCAGCAGCACTGGAACCGGGACAGGGGCCTACTACGAGCAGTACTTC	CASSTGTGTGAYYEQYF
TRBV5-1	TRBJ2-5	.	TRBD1	TGCGCCAGCAGCCTTGCCGGGACAGGGGACCTTCGGAAGACCCAGTACTTC	CASSLAGTGDLRKTQYF
TRBV5-1	TRBJ1-3	.	.	TGCGCCAGCAGCTTAGGGCAGGACTACTCTGGAAACACCATATATTTT	CASSLGQDYSGNTIYF
TRBV6-1	TRBJ1-4	.	.	TGTGCCAGCCGACAGGACAGCTATAATGAAAAACTGTTTTTT	CASRQDSYNEKLFF
TRBV6-5	TRBJ2-1	.	.	TGTGCCAGCAGTTACGGCGCGGGGATTTACAATGAGCAGTTCTTC	CASSYGAGIYNEQFF
TRBV7-2	TRBJ2-1	.	.	TGTGCCAGCAGCCGGGGCCTCTACAATGAGCAGTTCTTC	CASSRGLYNEQFF
TRBV6-1	TRBJ1-5	.	TRBD1	TGTGCCAGCGGAAAGGACAGGGGGCCGGGTCAGCCCCAGCATTTT	CASGKDRGPGQPQHF
TRBV29-1	TRBJ2-4	.	TRBD1	TGCAGCTCCTGGTGCCGGGACAGGGGCCTCTTC	CSSWCRDRGLF
TRBV2	TRBJ2-1	.	TRBD2	TGTGCCAGCACTGGCGGGGGGTGGTACAATGAGCAGTTCTTC	CASTGGGWYNEQFF
TRBV7-9	TRBJ1-5	many	.	TGTGCCAGCAGCTTAGGTTCCCAGCCCCAGCATTTT	CASSLGSQPQHF
TRBV7-8	TRBJ2-7	.	.	TGTGCCAGCAGCTTCAGGATCTCCTACGAGCAGTACTTC	CASSFRISYEQYF
TRBV27	TRBJ2-7	.	.	TGTGCCAGCAGTTTATTGGGCAGGAGCTACGAGCAGTACTTC	CASSLLGRSYEQYF
TRBV12-2	TRBJ1-1	.	.	TGTGCAAGCACTCCAGGGCACATGAACACTGAAGCTTTCTTT	CASTPGHMNTEAFF
TRBV6-6	TRBJ2-2	.	.	TGTGCCAGCGGATCGGGCCTCTCTTTGACCGGGGAGCTGTTTTTT	CASGSGLSLTGELFF
TRBV7-9	TRBJ2-7	.	.	TGTGCCAGCAGCCTTTCTACCTACGAGCAGTACTTC	CASSLSTYEQYF
TRBV7-8	TRBJ2-7	.	.	TGTGCCAGCAGCCGTCCGGATTGGGGCCCCTACGAGCAGTACTTC	CASSRPDWGPYEQYF